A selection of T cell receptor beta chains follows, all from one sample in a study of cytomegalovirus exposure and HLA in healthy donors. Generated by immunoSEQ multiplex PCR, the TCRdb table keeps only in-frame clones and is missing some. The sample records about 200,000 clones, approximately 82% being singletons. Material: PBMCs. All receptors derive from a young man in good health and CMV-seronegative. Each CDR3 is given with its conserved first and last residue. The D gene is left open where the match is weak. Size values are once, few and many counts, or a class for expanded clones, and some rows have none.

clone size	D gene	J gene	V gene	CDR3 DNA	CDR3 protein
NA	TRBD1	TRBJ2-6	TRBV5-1	TGCGCCAGCCGAAAGGGACAGTCCGTATCTGGGGCCAACGTCCTGACTTTC	CASRKGQSVSGANVLTF
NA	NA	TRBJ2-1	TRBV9	TGTGCCAGCAGCCCACCAGGCAGCGGCTCCTACAATGAGCAGTTCTTC	CASSPPGSGSYNEQFF
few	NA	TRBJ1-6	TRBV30	TGTGCCTGGATGTCGTTCGGTAATTCACCCCTCCACTTT	CAWMSFGNSPLHF
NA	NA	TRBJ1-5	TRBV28	TGTGCCAGCAACTTATTTAGCAATCAGCCCCAGCATTTT	CASNLFSNQPQHF
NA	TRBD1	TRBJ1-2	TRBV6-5	TGTGCCAGCAGTTACTCGGGACAGGCGCGAGGCTACACCTTC	CASSYSGQARGYTF
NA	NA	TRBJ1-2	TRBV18	TGTGCCAGCTCACCAGTGACAGGCGAAATTGGCTACACCTTC	CASSPVTGEIGYTF
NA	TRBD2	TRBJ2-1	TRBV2	TGTGCCAGCAGTGAAACAACTAGCGGGCTCTACAATGAGCAGTTCTTC	CASSETTSGLYNEQFF
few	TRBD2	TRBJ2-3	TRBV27	TGTGCCAGCAGCGGGATGTTAGCGGGAGTGAATACGCAGTATTTT	CASSGMLAGVNTQYF
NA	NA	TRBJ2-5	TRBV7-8	TGTGCCAGCAGCTTAGAAACGGTAGTCGAGACCCAGTACTTC	CASSLETVVETQYF
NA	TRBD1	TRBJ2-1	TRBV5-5	TGTGCCAGCAGCTTGTACAGGGGAGAGTTGCCCTACAATGAGCAGTTCTTC	CASSLYRGELPYNEQFF
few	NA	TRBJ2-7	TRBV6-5	TGTGCCAGCAGTTACTCGCAGGGTTCGGATGGGCAGTACTTC	CASSYSQGSDGQYF
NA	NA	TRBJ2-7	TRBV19	TGTGCCAGTAGTCAAGCGGAGGACTCCTACGAGCAGTACTTC	CASSQAEDSYEQYF
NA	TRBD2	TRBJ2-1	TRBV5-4	TGTGCCAGCAGCTCACCTCGGACTAGCGACAATGAGCAGTTCTTC	CASSSPRTSDNEQFF
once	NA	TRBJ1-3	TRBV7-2	TGTGCCAGCAGCTTAAAATCTGTCAGCGTGAGCTCTGGAAACACCATATATTTT	CASSLKSVSVSSGNTIYF
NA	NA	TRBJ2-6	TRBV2	TGTGCCAGCGTTGAGTTTCGAAGGCTAGACTCTGGGGCCAACGTCCTGACTTTC	CASVEFRRLDSGANVLTF
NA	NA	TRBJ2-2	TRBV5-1	TGCGCCAGCAGCTTGTCCGGGGTCAAATCCGCCGGGGAGCTGTTTTTT	CASSLSGVKSAGELFF
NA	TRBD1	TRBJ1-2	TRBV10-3	TGTGCCATCAGTGAGTCCCTAGCCCGCAGGGGGGAATATGGCTACACCTTC	CAISESLARRGEYGYTF
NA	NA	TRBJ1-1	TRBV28	TGTGCCAGCACCGAGAGAGACACTGAAGCTTTCTTT	CASTERDTEAFF
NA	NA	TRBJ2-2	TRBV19	TGTGCCACCCGACCCGGGACAACTTACACCGGGGAGCTGTTTTTT	CATRPGTTYTGELFF
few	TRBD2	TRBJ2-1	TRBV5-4	TGTGCCAGCAGCTTGGTAGCGGGAGTGAACAATGAGCAGTTCTTC	CASSLVAGVNNEQFF
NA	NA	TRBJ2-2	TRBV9	TGTGCCAGCAGCGTTGACAGGGGGGAGCTGTTTTTT	CASSVDRGELFF
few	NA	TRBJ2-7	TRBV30	TGTGCCTGGAGTATTGAGGACTCCTACGAGCAGTACTTC	CAWSIEDSYEQYF
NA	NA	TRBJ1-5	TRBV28	TGTGCCAGCAGTTTCAACAGGGCCCCGCAATATAGCAATCAGCCCCAGCATTTT	CASSFNRAPQYSNQPQHF
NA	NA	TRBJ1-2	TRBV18	TGTGCCAGCTCACCAATGCGGCAGGGGCCGGGGAACTATGGCTACACCTTC	CASSPMRQGPGNYGYTF
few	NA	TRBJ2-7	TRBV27	TGTGCCAGCAGACTTTATCCAACGGACTACTCGAGCTCCTACGAGCAGTACTTC	CASRLYPTDYSSSYEQYF
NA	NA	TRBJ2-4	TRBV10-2	TGCGCCAGCAGTGATCGCGGCTCTCCTCCAATAGCCAAAAACATTCAGTACTTC	CASSDRGSPPIAKNIQYF
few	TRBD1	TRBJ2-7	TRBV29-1	TGCAGCGCTGGCGACCCGGGACAGTGGACCGAGCAGTACTTC	CSAGDPGQWTEQYF
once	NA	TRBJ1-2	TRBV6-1	TGTGCCAGCAACAGGGACCTCTATGGCTACACCTTC	CASNRDLYGYTF
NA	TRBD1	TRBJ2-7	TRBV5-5	TGTGCCAGCAGCTTAGGACAGGTCTCCCCCTACGAGCAGTACTTC	CASSLGQVSPYEQYF
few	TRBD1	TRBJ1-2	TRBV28	TGTGCCAGCAGTTTAGGGGGGGCGGACAGGGCTTTAGGTGGCTACACCTTC	CASSLGGADRALGGYTF
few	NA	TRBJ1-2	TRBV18	TGTGCCAGCTCACCACGCCGGACAGAAGCATATGGCTACACCTTC	CASSPRRTEAYGYTF
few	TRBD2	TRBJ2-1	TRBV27	TGTGCCAGCAGTTTAATGCGGCTAGCGGATTACAATGAGCAGTTCTTC	CASSLMRLADYNEQFF
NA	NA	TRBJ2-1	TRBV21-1	TGTGCCCGGTGTGGCTCCTACAATGAGCAGTTCTTC	CARCGSYNEQFF
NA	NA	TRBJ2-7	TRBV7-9	TGTGCCAGCAGCCCCGCTTTCGTCTCCTCCTACGAGCAGTACTTC	CASSPAFVSSYEQYF
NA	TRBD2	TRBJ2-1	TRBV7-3	TGTGCCAGCAGCTTAACGGGCGGGAGAGGGAATGAGCAGTTCTTC	CASSLTGGRGNEQFF
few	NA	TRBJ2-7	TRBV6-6	TGTGCCAGCAGTTACGGTTCAGACTACTTCTACGAGCAGTACTTC	CASSYGSDYFYEQYF
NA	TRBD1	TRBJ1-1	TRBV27	TGTGCCAGCAGTTTTGTCGGACAGGACACTGAAGCTTTCTTT	CASSFVGQDTEAFF
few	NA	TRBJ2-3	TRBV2	TGTGCCAGCAGTGATACCATGACCGGGAGCCTCACAGATACGCAGTATTTT	CASSDTMTGSLTDTQYF
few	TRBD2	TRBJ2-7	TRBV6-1	TGTGCCAGCAGTGAAGCGACTAGCGGGAGTTACGAGCAGTACTTC	CASSEATSGSYEQYF
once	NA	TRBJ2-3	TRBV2	TGTGCCAGCAAGGAGGGTGTACCCACAGATACGCAGTATTTT	CASKEGVPTDTQYF
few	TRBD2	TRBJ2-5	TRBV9	TGTGCCAGCAGCGTAGGGGGCGGGAGCAGAGAGACCCAGTACTTC	CASSVGGGSRETQYF
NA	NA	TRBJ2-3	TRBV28	TGTGCCAGCCGAATGGAGGGGGAGGGAATAGATACGCAGTATTTT	CASRMEGEGIDTQYF
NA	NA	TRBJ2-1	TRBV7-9	TGTGCCAGCAGCTCAGCAGCGGTTCTCTACAATGAGCAGTTCTTC	CASSSAAVLYNEQFF
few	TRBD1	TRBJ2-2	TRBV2	TGTGCCAGTCTGGGACAGGGGAACACCGGGGAGCTGTTTTTT	CASLGQGNTGELFF